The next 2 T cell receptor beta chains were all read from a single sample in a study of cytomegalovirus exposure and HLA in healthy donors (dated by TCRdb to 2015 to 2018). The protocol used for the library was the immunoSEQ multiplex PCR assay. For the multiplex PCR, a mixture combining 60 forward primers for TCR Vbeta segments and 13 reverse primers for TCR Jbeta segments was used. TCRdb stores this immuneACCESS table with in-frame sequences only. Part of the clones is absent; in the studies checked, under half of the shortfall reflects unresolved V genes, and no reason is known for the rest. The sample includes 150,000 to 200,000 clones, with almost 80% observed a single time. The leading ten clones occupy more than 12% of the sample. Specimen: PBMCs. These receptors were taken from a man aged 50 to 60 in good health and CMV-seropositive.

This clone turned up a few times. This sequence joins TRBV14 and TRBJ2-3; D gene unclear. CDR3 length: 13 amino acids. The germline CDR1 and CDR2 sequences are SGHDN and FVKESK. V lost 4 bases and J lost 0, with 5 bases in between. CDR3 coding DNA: TGTGCCAGCAGCCCGGTGAGCACAGATACGCAGTATTTT. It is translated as CASSPVSTDTQYF.

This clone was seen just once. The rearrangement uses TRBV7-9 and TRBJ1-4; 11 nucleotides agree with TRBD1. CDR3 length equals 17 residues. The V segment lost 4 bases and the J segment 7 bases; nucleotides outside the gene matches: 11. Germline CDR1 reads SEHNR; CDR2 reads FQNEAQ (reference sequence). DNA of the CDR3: TGTGCCAGCAGCTCCTGGACAGGGGGCGTGCGGCCTGAAAAACTGTTTTTT. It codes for CASSSWTGGVRPEKLFF. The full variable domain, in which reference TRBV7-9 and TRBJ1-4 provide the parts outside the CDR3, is DTGVSQNPRHKITKRGQNVTFRCDPISEHNRLYWYRQTLGQGPEFLTYFQNEAQLEKSRLLSDRFSAERPKGSFSTLEIQRTEQGDSAMYLCASSSWTGGVRPEKLFFGSGTQLSVL.